Listed below are T cell receptor beta chains from one sample, sequenced in a study of T cell responses to AZD1222 COVID-19 vaccine. Generated by immunoSEQ multiplex PCR, the TCRdb table keeps only in-frame clones and is missing some. The sample yields around 170,000 clones, roughly 91% seen once. This specimen was peripheral blood, taken 28 days after the second AZD1222 dose. Every receptor here comes from an adult who received the AZD1222 COVID-19 vaccine. Each CDR3 is given with its conserved first and last residue. D genes are given only for firm matches. The size entry is marked missing in some rows and otherwise reads once, few, many or a size class.

DNA	CDR3	V	J	D	size
TGTGCCAGCTCACCGGGACAGGTGAACACTGAAGCTTTCTTT	CASSPGQVNTEAFF	TRBV18	TRBJ1-1	TRBD1	NA
TGTGCCAGCAGCACCCAGACAGGAGAGCCCGGGCGCACAGATACGCAGTATTTT	CASSTQTGEPGRTDTQYF	TRBV11-3	TRBJ2-3	NA	NA
TGCGCCAGCAGCTTGAGGCTAGCGGCCCAAGAGACCCAGTACTTC	CASSLRLAAQETQYF	TRBV5-1	TRBJ2-5	TRBD2	NA
TGTGCCATCAGTGAGTCGACGACGGTCTATGAAAAACTGTTTTTT	CAISESTTVYEKLFF	TRBV10-3	TRBJ1-4	NA	NA
TGTGCCAGCAGCTTAGTTGGGGGGAACTCCTACAATGAGCAGTTCTTC	CASSLVGGNSYNEQFF	TRBV7-2	TRBJ2-1	NA	NA
TGTGCCTCCGAAACCAACAATCAGCCCCAGCATTTT	CASETNNQPQHF	TRBV30	TRBJ1-5	NA	once
TGTGCCAGCAGTTACTCGAAGCAGTATGCAACTAATGAAAAACTGTTTTTT	CASSYSKQYATNEKLFF	TRBV6-2/TRBV6-3	TRBJ1-4	NA	NA
TGTGCCAGCGCCGAGTCGGGACAGTATCTTCCTGACTTC	CASAESGQYLPDF	TRBV12-3/TRBV12-4	TRBJ1-2	TRBD1	NA
TGTGCCAGTCGTCAGCGGGAGGGGTACGAGCAGTACTTC	CASRQREGYEQYF	TRBV7-9	TRBJ2-7	TRBD2	NA
TGCGCCAGCAGTGACGGACAGGGTCTCAATTCACCCCTCCACTTT	CASSDGQGLNSPLHF	TRBV10-1	TRBJ1-6	TRBD1	NA
TGCGCCAGCAGCTTGGAGTCTCGACTAGTCACAGATACGCAGTATTTT	CASSLESRLVTDTQYF	TRBV5-1	TRBJ2-3	NA	NA
TGTGCCAGCAGCTTAGCGCCAGGGGTTTTCGCAGATACGCAGTATTTT	CASSLAPGVFADTQYF	TRBV7-8	TRBJ2-3	NA	NA
TGTGCCAGCAGCCAAGACTCGGGGGGTAATTCACCCCTCCACTTT	CASSQDSGGNSPLHF	TRBV4-2	TRBJ1-6	NA	NA
TGTGCCAGCAGTAACCCTGGGACTAGCGGACCTATGAACACCGGGGAGCTGTTTTTT	CASSNPGTSGPMNTGELFF	TRBV6-2/TRBV6-3	TRBJ2-2	TRBD2	few
TGTGCCAGCAGCTTAACGGTGGGACGGCCCCAGCATTTT	CASSLTVGRPQHF	TRBV7-3	TRBJ1-5	NA	NA
TGTGCCAGCAGCACCAGTCTCCAAGAGACCCAGTACTTC	CASSTSLQETQYF	TRBV5-6	TRBJ2-5	NA	NA
TGTGCCAGCAGCCTCCAGGGGGCCGTAGAGACCCAGTACTTC	CASSLQGAVETQYF	TRBV27	TRBJ2-5	TRBD1	NA
TGTGCCAGCTCACCCAACCCCCCGGGAAACCAAAACTATGGCTACACCTTC	CASSPNPPGNQNYGYTF	TRBV18	TRBJ1-2	NA	NA
TGTGCCAGCAGTTTACTAACCGATCAAGCTTTCTTT	CASSLLTDQAFF	TRBV28	TRBJ1-1	NA	NA
TGTGCCACCTTCGCCCGGAGGTCAACTAATGAAAAACTGTTTTTT	CATFARRSTNEKLFF	TRBV24-1	TRBJ1-4	NA	once
TGTGCCAGCAGTTTCGGTTACGAGCAGTACTTC	CASSFGYEQYF	TRBV12-3/TRBV12-4	TRBJ2-7	NA	NA
TGCGCCAGCAGCGTACTACAGGGGTCGAGCGGGGAGCTGTTTTTT	CASSVLQGSSGELFF	TRBV5-1	TRBJ2-2	TRBD1	NA
TGTGCCAGCAGCCCAAGCGGGGGGGCGGGAGATACGCAGTATTTT	CASSPSGGAGDTQYF	TRBV7-2	TRBJ2-3	TRBD2	few
TGTGCCAGCAGTTTGGCGGCGTACTCCTACGAGCAGTACTTC	CASSLAAYSYEQYF	TRBV6-2/TRBV6-3	TRBJ2-7	NA	NA
TGTGCCAGCAGCTTACCCCCCCGGGTTAGCGGGGGGTTGGAAGAGACCCAGTACTTC	CASSLPPRVSGGLEETQYF	TRBV5-4	TRBJ2-5	TRBD2	NA
TGTGCCAGTAGTATAAAGGTTTCGGCGGGTGGCTACACCTTC	CASSIKVSAGGYTF	TRBV19	TRBJ1-2	NA	NA
TGTGCCAGCAGCCTCGGACAGGGCGAGGTTGAAAAACTGTTTTTT	CASSLGQGEVEKLFF	TRBV7-8	TRBJ1-4	TRBD1	NA
TGTGCCAGCAGCAGGACTAGCGGGGGACAGTACTTC	CASSRTSGGQYF	TRBV12-3/TRBV12-4	TRBJ2-7	TRBD2	NA
TGTGCCAGCAGTTTATATAACACTGAAGCTTTCTTT	CASSLYNTEAFF	TRBV28	TRBJ1-1	NA	NA
TGTGCCAGCAGCAAGGAGACAGGGCGGTATGAGCAGTTCTTC	CASSKETGRYEQFF	TRBV2	TRBJ2-1	TRBD1	NA
TGTGCCAGCAGCTTAGCTAGCGTTCCTTCAGATACGCAGTATTTT	CASSLASVPSDTQYF	TRBV7-2	TRBJ2-3	NA	NA
TGTGCCAGCAGCCCTGGTCTTACCAAAGCTGGTGAGCAGTTCTTC	CASSPGLTKAGEQFF	TRBV11-3	TRBJ2-1	NA	NA
TGCGCCAGCAGCTCCAACAGGGAAGAGAATGAAAAACTGTTTTTT	CASSSNREENEKLFF	TRBV5-1	TRBJ1-4	NA	NA
TGTGCAAGTCGCTTAGCGCCGAGCGGGAGACGGGGGGATACGCAGTATTTT	CASRLAPSGRRGDTQYF	TRBV12-2	TRBJ2-3	NA	NA
TGCGCCAGCAGAACGGCAGCCGCCAATGAAAAACTGTTTTTT	CASRTAAANEKLFF	TRBV10-2	TRBJ1-4	NA	NA
TGTGCCTGGAGGTCAAACAGGGAAGGCTACACCTTC	CAWRSNREGYTF	TRBV30	TRBJ1-2	NA	NA
TGCAGCGCCAGATCCCAGGGGGCATCCTACGAGCAGTACTTC	CSARSQGASYEQYF	TRBV29-1	TRBJ2-7	TRBD1	NA
TGTGCCAGCACCTCGACAGGGGGCTACGACGAGCAGTACTTC	CASTSTGGYDEQYF	TRBV7-9	TRBJ2-7	TRBD1	NA
TGTGCCAGCAGTTTGGGGGATCAGCCCCAGCATTTT	CASSLGDQPQHF	TRBV12-3/TRBV12-4	TRBJ1-5	NA	NA
TGTGCCAGCAGCCAAGGGGAGTTCGGGTTCAATAGCAATCAGCCCCAGCATTTT	CASSQGEFGFNSNQPQHF	TRBV4-2	TRBJ1-5	NA	NA
TGTGCCAGCAGCTTAGATCCAGGTCCCGGGGAGCTGTTTTTT	CASSLDPGPGELFF	TRBV7-6	TRBJ2-2	NA	NA
TGTGCCAGCAGCCACACGACAGGGACTAACTATGGCTACACCTTC	CASSHTTGTNYGYTF	TRBV3-1/TRBV3-2	TRBJ1-2	TRBD1	NA
TGTGCCAGCAGCCAAGGGGCAGAAGAGACCCAGTACTTC	CASSQGAEETQYF	TRBV3-1/TRBV3-2	TRBJ2-5	NA	NA
TGTGCCAGCAGCCGAAGATGGGGCTCAGGGAGGCCCTACGAGCAGTACTTC	CASSRRWGSGRPYEQYF	TRBV21-1	TRBJ2-7	NA	NA
TGCGCCAGCAGCTACGACAGGGGTAGGGCCGGGGAGCTGTTTTTT	CASSYDRGRAGELFF	TRBV4-1	TRBJ2-2	TRBD1	NA
TGTGCCAGCTCACCACCGAACAGAGATGAAAAACTGTTTTTT	CASSPPNRDEKLFF	TRBV18	TRBJ1-4	NA	once
TGTGCCAGCAGCCCTACGGGGAACTCTGGGGCCAACGTCCTGACTTTC	CASSPTGNSGANVLTF	TRBV7-2	TRBJ2-6	NA	NA
TGTGCCAGCAGGGACTCGGGACAGGGAAATAATTCACCCCTCCACTTT	CASRDSGQGNNSPLHF	TRBV2	TRBJ1-6	TRBD1	once
TGCGCCAGCAGCCAAAACCTGATCTGGACTAGCGGGGGAGATACGCAGTATTTT	CASSQNLIWTSGGDTQYF	TRBV4-3	TRBJ2-3	TRBD2	NA
TGTGCCAGCAGTGAAGACGTATACAATGAGCAGTTCTTC	CASSEDVYNEQFF	TRBV12-3/TRBV12-4	TRBJ2-1	NA	NA
TGTGCCAGCAGCCAGCGTACGTCTGGGACTAATGAAAAACTGTTTTTT	CASSQRTSGTNEKLFF	TRBV14	TRBJ1-4	NA	NA
TGTGCCAGCAGCTTAGTAATAGGGATTGAAGATGAAAAACTGTTTTTT	CASSLVIGIEDEKLFF	TRBV7-2	TRBJ1-4	NA	NA